What follows are 22 T cell receptor beta chains derived from one specimen sequenced in a study of blood T cell repertoires in COVID-19. Sequencing used immunoSEQ multiplex PCR; TCRdb keeps in-frame clones, though not all of them. The data hold about 260,000 clones, with around 87% observed a single time. The sequencing input was peripheral blood. The receptors were sampled from a woman in her sixties with COVID-19, enrolled during active disease.

This rearrangement joins TRBV5-5 to TRBJ2-7, with TRBD2 matching over 11 bases. V shed 0 bases, J shed 6 bases, and the junction held 5 bases outside the gene matches. The CDR3 contains 15 residues. In germline, CDR1 is SGHKS, CDR2 YYEKEE (reference sequence). This chain's CDR3 is CASSLVRLAGSEQYF. The DNA of the CDR3 is TGTGCCAGCAGCTTGGTTCGACTAGCGGGGTCCGAGCAGTACTTC.

The chain joins TRBV9 to TRBJ2-1; weak D call: TRBD2 (9 bases). V gave up 0 bases and J gave up 5 bases, with 30 bases separating them. CDR1 and CDR2 from the germline V gene are SGDLS and YYNGEE. The CDR3 is 21 amino acids. The CDR3 region is CASSVAYTGQASGKRDNEQFF. Here the CDR3 DNA reads TGTGCCAGCAGCGTAGCTTATACGGGACAGGCTAGCGGGAAACGGGACAATGAGCAGTTCTTC.

The chain uses TRBV5-4 and TRBJ2-2, with D perhaps matching TRBD2 (5 bases). V lost 4 bases and J lost 0, with 10 bases in between. The CDR3 is 15 residues long. From germline, CDR1 is SGHNT and CDR2 YYREEE (reference sequence). The CDR3 region has the DNA TGTGCCAGCAGCCGGGAACAATCGAACACCGGGGAGCTGTTTTTT. Translated: CASSREQSNTGELFF.

This clone was seen once. The gene calls are TRBV15 and TRBJ2-1, with TRBD2 matching 8 bases. CDR1 is LNHNV and CDR2 is YYDKDF in the germline V gene (reference sequence). Trimming took 0 bases from V and 2 from J; bases not matched to a gene: 3. The CDR3 totals 16 residues. The CDR3 is CATSRDPRGAYNEQFF. CDR3 coding DNA: TGTGCCACCAGCAGAGATCCGCGGGGGGCCTACAATGAGCAGTTCTTC.

The chain recombines TRBV3-1 (or the pseudogene TRBV3-2) with TRBJ1-1, with D hard to call. The germline V gene has CDR1 LGHDT and CDR2 YNNKEL (reference sequence). Trimming took 7 bases from V and 1 from J, leaving 13 bases between them. This CDR3 spans 14 amino acids. The CDR3 protein is CASKRGEGNTEAFF. The DNA of the CDR3 is TGTGCCAGCAAGCGGGGTGAGGGGAACACTGAAGCTTTCTTT.

The chain links TRBV6-6 to TRBJ1-4; D not resolved. The CDR3 is made up of 14 amino acids. V lost 7 bases and J 11 bases, leaving 20 bases between the germline ends. Germline values: CDR1 MNHNY, CDR2 SVGAGI (reference sequence). CDR3 coding DNA: TGTGCCAGCACTGCCGCCGGAGGAAGCGAGAAACTGTTTTTT. Encoded protein: CASTAAGGSEKLFF.

This clone was counted a single time. This chain links TRBV4-1 with TRBJ1-1, with D unclear. The V gene's germline CDR1 is MGHRA and CDR2 YSYEKL. The CDR3 length is 17 residues. V lost 2 bases, J lost 2 bases, and 18 bases lay in between. DNA for the CDR3: TGCGCCAGCAGCCAACCGGGAGACTCTCAACCCAACACTGAAGCTTTCTTT. Protein sequence: CASSQPGDSQPNTEAFF.

The chain recombines TRBV27 with TRBJ1-1, with 8 bases that match TRBD1. The CDR3 totals 14 residues. J gave up 5 bases and V 6 bases, and 8 bases lay outside the gene matches. Germline V lookup: CDR1 MNHEY, CDR2 SMNVEV (reference sequence). The CDR3 DNA sequence: TGTGCCAGCAGACAAAGGACAGGGTGGACTGAAGCTTTCTTT. It translates to CASRQRTGWTEAFF.

As regards this clone: The identical CDR3 is also encoded by other nucleotide sequences in the sample. J is TRBJ2-7 and V is TRBV5-1, with D perhaps TRBD2 (5 bases). Trimming removed 4 bases from V and 1 base from J, with 9 bases in between. The germline gives CDR1 SGHRS, CDR2 YFSETQ. The CDR3 consists of 13 residues. CDR3 region: CASSSGLSYEQYF. In nucleotides, the CDR3 is TGCGCCAGCAGCAGCGGCCTATCCTACGAGCAGTACTTC.

The chain uses TRBV7-2 and TRBJ2-7; maybe TRBD2 (5 bases). V lost 1 base and J 4 bases, leaving 11 bases between the germline ends. The length of the CDR3 is 14 residues. Germline V lookup: CDR1 SGHTA, CDR2 FQGNSA. The CDR3 coding sequence is TGTGCCAGCAGCTTAGATCCGGGCGGGTACGAGCAGTACTTC. This encodes CASSLDPGGYEQYF.

The chain joins TRBV27 to TRBJ1-1; no clear D gene. The germline V and J ends were trimmed by 3 bases and 5 bases, with 10 bases remaining between them. The CDR3 is 13 residues long. Germline CDR1 is MNHEY and CDR2 is SMNVEV (reference sequence). The CDR3 DNA reads as TGTGCCAGCAGTTTGAGGGTAGGGACTGAAGCTTTCTTT. This translates into CASSLRVGTEAFF.

This clone has a single count. The genes are TRBV14 and TRBJ2-6, with 8 nucleotides matching TRBD1. Germline trimming cut 4 bases from V and 13 bases from J; bases unmatched to any gene: 6. This CDR3 has 13 amino acids. Germline V gene data show CDR1 as SGHDN and CDR2 as FVKESK. The CDR3 region is CASSRIRTGVLTF. In DNA, the CDR3 is TGTGCCAGCAGCCGCATAAGGACAGGGGTCCTGACTTTC.

The rearrangement joins TRBV11-3 to TRBJ2-1, with 10 bases matching TRBD2. Unmatched junction bases numbered 9, after V lost 2 bases and J lost 2 bases. The CDR3 runs to 18 residues. Germline CDR1 reads SGHNT; CDR2 reads YENEEA. This chain's CDR3 is CASSLRVGGTSAYNEQFF. CDR3 DNA sequence: TGTGCCAGCAGCTTACGTGTGGGGGGGACTAGCGCCTACAATGAGCAGTTCTTC.

This clone has more than one count but fewer than ten. The chain links TRBV28 to TRBJ1-4; D gene ambiguous. Per the germline V gene, CDR1 is MDHEN and CDR2 is SYDVKM. The ends were cut back, 2 bases at V and 7 bases at J, with 11 bases in the middle. This CDR3 region has 14 residues. The CDR3 DNA reads TGTGCCAGCAGTTTACTATTTTCCGTTGAAAAACTGTTTTTT. This encodes CASSLLFSVEKLFF.

The gene calls are TRBV7-6 and TRBJ2-1, with 12 bases fitting TRBD2. The CDR3 contains 15 residues. Germline loops: CDR1 SGHVS, CDR2 FNYEAQ. J gave up 8 bases and V 3 bases, and 5 bases lay outside the gene matches. The CDR3, as DNA: TGTGCCAGCAGCTTTCGTCTAGCGGGAGGGTATGAGCAGTTCTTC. Protein product: CASSFRLAGGYEQFF.

The V call is TRBV12-3 or TRBV12-4, the J call TRBJ2-5, with 7 bases lining up with TRBD1. This CDR3 has 13 amino acids. V shed 6 bases, J shed 5 bases, and the junction held 6 bases outside the gene matches. CDR3 protein: CASRQTGSETQYF. CDR3 sequence (DNA): TGTGCCAGCAGACAGACAGGGTCGGAGACCCAGTACTTC.

A single count supports this clone. The V gene is TRBV27, the J gene TRBJ1-2; no clear D. The V gene lost 7 bases and the J gene lost 2 bases, with 14 bases spanning the gap. Looked up from germline, CDR1 is MNHEY and CDR2 is SMNVEV (reference sequence). The CDR3 runs to 14 residues. CDR3 sequence reads: CASKMAGSNYGYTF. The CDR3 region has the DNA TGTGCCAGCAAGATGGCAGGATCCAACTATGGCTACACCTTC.

The chain has TRBV28 and TRBJ2-5, with TRBD2 identical over 7 bases. Trimming cost V 0 bases and J 2 bases; bases outside gene matches: 6. The CDR3 has 16 residues. Germline CDR1 reads MDHEN; CDR2 reads SYDVKM. CDR3 region: CASSLWSGGPQETQYF. The CDR3 DNA is TGTGCCAGCAGTTTATGGTCGGGAGGACCTCAAGAGACCCAGTACTTC.

The chain employs TRBV28 and TRBJ1-2; TRBD1 matches 7 bases. Germline V gene lookup returns CDR1 MDHEN and CDR2 SYDVKM. J lost 8 bases, V lost 5 bases, and 11 bases had no gene match. This CDR3 spans 14 amino acids. The CDR3 sequence is CASSPPTGPSGYTF. In nucleotides, the CDR3 is TGTGCCAGCAGTCCCCCGACAGGGCCCAGCGGCTACACCTTC.

The chain carries TRBV19 and TRBJ1-4, with no clear D. Between the trimmed V and J ends, which lost 4 bases and 0 bases, there was a span of 9 bases. This CDR3 is 15 amino acids long. The germline V gene encodes CDR1 LNHDA and CDR2 SQIVND (reference sequence). This chain's CDR3 is CASSTRPTTNEKLFF. CDR3 in DNA: TGTGCCAGTAGTACCCGCCCTACAACTAATGAAAAACTGTTTTTT.

The chain employs TRBV18 and TRBJ1-5; tentative D call: TRBD1 (6 bases). The V gene's germline CDR1 is KGHSH and CDR2 LQKENI. The length of the CDR3 is 13 residues. V was cut by 2 bases and J by 4 bases, with 6 bases left in between. CDR3 sequence: CASSPTGNQPQHF. In DNA, the CDR3 is TGTGCCAGCTCACCAACAGGGAATCAGCCCCAGCATTTT.

This clone was recorded many times. V gene TRBV7-8 combines with J gene TRBJ1-4; TRBD1 agrees at 8 bases. The V gene's germline CDR1 is SGHVS and CDR2 FQNEAQ. With V trimmed by 4 bases and J by 8 bases, 9 bases remained unmatched. The CDR3 is 15 amino acids. The CDR3 DNA reads as TGTGCCAGCAGCTCTGCCGGGACAGGCGGGGAAAAACTGTTTTTT. Amino acid sequence: CASSSAGTGGEKLFF.